The following is a T cell receptor (beta chain) sequence with its context. Its antigen is not identified. These data originate in a study of blood T cells in healthy people across ages. Study-wide points: Per million T cells, TCR beta diversity dropped about linearly as age rose. A greater number of naive CD4+ cells and higher diversity distinguished long-lived donors from aged donors.

A second PCR, run for about 7 to 11 cycles, used a sample-barcoded 5' primer plus a J-beta primer mix. TCRdb recomputed calls from the 5' RACE reads with MiXCR, one row per CDR3 protein. The data show approximately 850,000 distinct CDR3 sequences, 58% seen once. Per germline, CDR1 SGHAT and CDR2 FQDESV (reference sequence). The CDR3 extends over 16 amino acids. The ends were cut back, 6 bases at V and 3 bases at J, with 18 bases in the middle. The sequencing sample was made of blood. The chain uses TRBV11-1 and TRBJ2-1; either TRBD1 or TRBD2 may supply D (6 bases each). This sequence originates from a young man in good health. DNA for the CDR3: TGTGCCAGCAGGATAACGGGGGCTCCCATCTACAATGAGCAGTTCTTC. Its translation: CASRITGAPIYNEQFF. Full variable domain (missing parts from reference TRBV11-1 and TRBJ2-1): EAEVAQSPRYKITEKSQAVAFWCDPISGHATLYWYRQILGQGPELLVQFQDESVVDDSQLPKDRFSAERLKGVDSTLKIQPAELGDSAMYLCASRITGAPIYNEQFFGPGTRLTVL.